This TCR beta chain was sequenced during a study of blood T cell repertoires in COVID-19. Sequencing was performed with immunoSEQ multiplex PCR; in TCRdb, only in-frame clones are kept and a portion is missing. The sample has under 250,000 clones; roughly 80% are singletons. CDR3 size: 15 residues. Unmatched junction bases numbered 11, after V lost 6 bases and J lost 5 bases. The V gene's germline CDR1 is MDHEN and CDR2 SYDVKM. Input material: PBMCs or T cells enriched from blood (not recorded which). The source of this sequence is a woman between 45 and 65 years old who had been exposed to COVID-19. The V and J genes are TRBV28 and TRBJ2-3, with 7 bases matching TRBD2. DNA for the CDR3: TGTGCCAGCAGCCGCAGCGGGGCGCAATTAGATACGCAGTATTTT. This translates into CASSRSGAQLDTQYF.